The 14 T cell receptor beta chains below were found in one sample sequenced in a study of T cells in Graves' hyperthyroidism and ophthalmopathy. Using RNA transcripts as the source, TCR beta CDR3 regions were amplified. First-round RT-PCR with HTBI primers amplified the TCR CDR3 region. TCRdb processed the multiplex PCR reads anew with MiXCR; each CDR3 protein has one entry. The profile shows about 520,000 distinct CDR3 sequences, around 24% of them singletons. Sequencing was performed on blood. All receptors derive from a woman in her 30s with Graves' ophthalmopathy.

The sample holds a few counts of this clonotype. The genes are TRBV30 and TRBJ2-7, with D uncertain. CDR1 is GTSNPN and CDR2 is SVGIG in the germline V gene (reference sequence). CDR3 length: 16 amino acids. Trimming took off 2 bases at V and 4 bases at J, with 21 bases between the two ends. Written as DNA, the CDR3 is TGTGCCTGGAGTCAAATCCACTCCCGGGTAGGGTACGAGCAGTACTTC. Protein sequence: CAWSQIHSRVGYEQYF.

This clonotype occurred many times. The rearrangement links TRBV10-3 to TRBJ2-7; D possibly uses TRBD1 or TRBD2 (5 bases each). Germline V gene sequence: CDR1 ENHRY, CDR2 SYGVKD. The V end was cut by 11 bases, the J end by 6 bases, with 23 bases between. CDR3 length: 14 amino acids. CDR3 in amino acids: CASTGTSGGPEQYF. In nucleotides, the CDR3 is TGTGCCTCCACCGGGACGTCGGGCGGCCCCGAGCAGTACTTC.

The table lists this clonotype with many counts. The chain recombines TRBV7-2 with TRBJ1-2; 8 nucleotides line up with TRBD1. CDR1 is SGHTA and CDR2 is FQGNSA in the germline V gene. The CDR3 spans 14 residues. The ends lost 5 bases at V and 5 bases at J; junction bases unmatched: 7. The CDR3 is CASSPDRGGYGYTF. CDR3 DNA sequence: TGTGCCAGCAGCCCAGACAGGGGAGGATATGGCTACACCTTC.

There are many counts of this clonotype. The rearrangement uses TRBV5-1 and TRBJ2-3; TRBD2 is a possible D gene (6 bases). The CDR3 has 14 residues. The ends were cut back, 4 bases at V and 0 bases at J, with 9 bases in the middle. Germline V gives CDR1 SGHRS, CDR2 YFSETQ. This CDR3 is CASSPGTSTDTQYF. The CDR3 DNA is TGCGCCAGCAGCCCGGGGACTAGCACAGATACGCAGTATTTT. Looking up the rest from reference TRBV5-1 and TRBJ2-3 gives the full variable domain: KAGVTQTPRYLIKTRGQQVTLSCSPISGHRSVSWYQQTPGQGLQFLFEYFSETQRNKGNFPGRFSGRQFSNSRSEMNVSTLELGDSALYLCASSPGTSTDTQYFGPGTRLTVL.

Many counts were recorded for this clonotype. The rearrangement links TRBV11-3 to TRBJ2-7, with 7 bases lining up with TRBD2. CDR1 SGHNT and CDR2 YENEEA come from the germline V gene. Germline trimming cut 4 bases from V and 6 bases from J; bases unmatched to any gene: 6. The CDR3 totals 13 residues. The CDR3 is CASSSGLDGEQYF. CDR3 nucleotides: TGTGCCAGCAGCTCCGGACTAGACGGCGAGCAGTACTTC.

This clonotype occurred a few times. The chain employs TRBV20-1 and TRBJ1-2; unclear D gene. V lost 7 bases and J 7 bases, leaving 4 bases between the germline ends. This CDR3 has 8 amino acids. Germline CDR1 is DFQATT and CDR2 is SNEGSKA (reference sequence). The CDR3 DNA sequence: TGCAGTGTTCCTGGCTACACCTTC. It yields the protein CSVPGYTF.

This clonotype was counted a few times. CDR3 sequence (DNA): TGTGCCAGCAGTTTAGATTTCCGGCAGCCCCAGCATTTT. Translated: CASSLDFRQPQHF. The genes are TRBV28 and TRBJ1-5; unclear D gene. The V end lost 2 bases, the J end lost 7 bases, and 9 bases lay between the germline ends. The CDR3 loop spans 13 amino acids. The germline V gene encodes CDR1 MDHEN and CDR2 SYDVKM.

This clonotype has at least ten counts. The chain joins TRBV30 to TRBJ1-2; D perhaps matches TRBD1 (6 bases). Trimming removed 5 bases at V and 8 bases at J, with 15 bases between. Per germline, CDR1 GTSNPN and CDR2 SVGIG (reference sequence). This CDR3 has 12 amino acids. CDR3 region: CAWATQGGGYTF. CDR3 coding DNA: TGTGCCTGGGCAACACAGGGTGGCGGCTACACCTTC. Looking up the rest from reference TRBV30 and TRBJ1-2 gives the full variable domain: SQTIHQWPATLVQPVGSPLSLECTVEGTSNPNLYWYRQAAGRGLQLLFYSVGIGQISSEVPQNLSASRPQDRQFILSSKKLLLSDSGFYLCAWATQGGGYTFGSGTRLTVV.

The rearrangement links TRBV2 to TRBJ1-5, with a possible D match to TRBD1 (6 bases). CDR3 size: 15 residues. V was clipped by 0 bases and J by 6 bases, with 12 bases between them. Germline CDR1 and CDR2: SNHLY and FYNNEI. The CDR3 sequence: CASSEAGRGRQPQHF. The CDR3 DNA is TGTGCCAGCAGTGAAGCAGGACGGGGGCGTCAGCCCCAGCATTTT. Looking up the rest from reference TRBV2 and TRBJ1-5 gives the full variable domain: EPEVTQTPSHQVTQMGQEVILRCVPISNHLYFYWYRQILGQKVEFLVSFYNNEISEKSEIFDDQFSVERPDGSNFTLKIRSTKLEDSAMYFCASSEAGRGRQPQHFGDGTRLSIL.

The CDR3 region has the DNA TGTGCCAGCAGCGTCACGGGCTCTGGGGCCAACGTCCTGACTTTC. This codes for CASSVTGSGANVLTF. The chain uses TRBV9 and TRBJ2-6; D is unresolved. Trimming took 2 bases from V and 0 from J, leaving 6 bases between them. CDR1 SGDLS and CDR2 YYNGEE come from the germline V gene. This CDR3 has 15 amino acids.

This clonotype was counted at least ten times. V usage is TRBV12-3 or TRBV12-4 and J usage is TRBJ2-5, with unresolved D. The CDR3 spans 15 residues. V lost 1 base to trimming and J lost 4 bases, with 13 bases between them. DNA for the CDR3: TGTGCCAGCAGTTTAGTCGTCAGGAAAGGAGAGACCCAGTACTTC. Its protein is CASSLVVRKGETQYF.

The chain is built from TRBV19 and TRBJ1-5; D is uncertain. This CDR3 has 14 amino acids. The germline gives CDR1 LNHDA, CDR2 SQIVND (reference sequence). V gave up 3 bases and J gave up 5 bases, with 11 bases separating them. CDR3 coding DNA: TGTGCCAGTAGTATCGGGAGAATCTATCAGCCCCAGCATTTT. This encodes CASSIGRIYQPQHF.

This clonotype was counted at least ten times. The chain joins TRBV4-1 to TRBJ2-7, with D possibly being TRBD1 or TRBD2 (5 bases each). With 4 bases removed from V and 6 bases from J, the gap between germline ends came to 22 bases. This CDR3 comprises 16 residues. Germline lookup yields CDR1 MGHRA and CDR2 YSYEKL. The CDR3 nucleotides read TGCGCCAGCAGCCCGGGCGTTTTAGGGACGATCGGCGAGCAGTACTTC. Translation gives CASSPGVLGTIGEQYF.

This clonotype was picked up a small number of times. The chain uses TRBV5-1 and TRBJ2-7; D is uncertain. The CDR3 has 17 amino acids. V gave up 4 bases and J gave up 0 bases, with 20 bases separating them. Germline values: CDR1 SGHRS, CDR2 YFSETQ. The CDR3 reads CASSPNMGGPTSYEQYF. In DNA form, the CDR3 reads TGCGCCAGCAGCCCGAATATGGGCGGACCAACCTCCTACGAGCAGTACTTC. Variable domain in full (rest from reference TRBV5-1 and TRBJ2-7): KAGVTQTPRYLIKTRGQQVTLSCSPISGHRSVSWYQQTPGQGLQFLFEYFSETQRNKGNFPGRFSGRQFSNSRSEMNVSTLELGDSALYLCASSPNMGGPTSYEQYFGPGTRLTVT.